Presented here are 8 T cell receptor beta chains from one specimen sequenced in a study of blood T cell repertoires in COVID-19. TCRdb's table, derived via immunoSEQ multiplex PCR, lists solely in-frame clones and lacks some. In the table there are about 160,000 clones, more than 80% of which are singletons. Source material: peripheral blood. The origin of the receptors is a human donor in a cohort sampled during active COVID-19.

This clone appeared once. The chain employs TRBV3-1 (or the pseudogene TRBV3-2) and TRBJ2-2; maybe TRBD2 (5 bases). The CDR3 length is 13 residues. Germline assignment: CDR1 LGHDT and CDR2 YNNKEL (reference sequence). Deletions cut 1 base from V and 6 bases from J, with 6 bases between. The CDR3 DNA is TGTGCCAGCAGCCAAGCGAGGGCCGGGGAGCTGTTTTTT. The encoded protein is CASSQARAGELFF.

CDR3 in amino acids: CASSQGASGPSGEFF. The DNA of the CDR3 is TGTGCCAGCAGCCAAGGGGCTAGCGGGCCCAGTGGGGAGTTCTTC. The chain employs TRBV3-1 (or the pseudogene TRBV3-2) and TRBJ2-1; 8 nucleotides align to TRBD2. Germline CDR1 LGHDT, CDR2 YNNKEL (reference sequence). CDR3 size: 15 residues. With V trimmed by 1 base and J by 14 bases, 13 bases remained unmatched.

The CDR3 DNA reads TGCGCCAGCAGCTTTCAGGGGGACTATAATTCACCCCTCCACTTT. It specifies CASSFQGDYNSPLHF. V gene TRBV5-1 combines with J gene TRBJ1-6; 7 bases fit TRBD1. The ends lost 2 bases at V and 3 bases at J; junction bases unmatched: 2. From germline, CDR1 is SGHRS and CDR2 YFSETQ. This CDR3 has 15 amino acids.

The chain uses TRBV7-9 and TRBJ1-1; TRBD1 matches 8 bases. Germline values: CDR1 SEHNR, CDR2 FQNEAQ (reference sequence). V was pared by 6 bases and J by 13 bases, with 7 bases of the junction left unmatched. The CDR3 covers 11 residues. The CDR3 is CASSLGQANFF. CDR3 DNA: TGTGCCAGCAGTTTGGGACAGGCCAATTTCTTT. The variable domain in full, with the rest retrieved from reference TRBV7-9 and TRBJ1-1, is DTGVSQNPRHKITKRGQNVTFRCDPISEHNRLYWYRQTLGQGPEFLTYFQNEAQLEKSRLLSDRFSAERPKGSFSTLEIQRTEQGDSAMYLCASSLGQANFFGQGTRLTVV.

The CDR3 region is CASSRTGGLYEQYF. The DNA for the CDR3 is TGTGCCAGCAGCCGGACAGGGGGACTCTACGAGCAGTACTTC. The chain uses TRBV9 and TRBJ2-7; 10 bases align to TRBD1. V gave up 4 bases and J gave up 3 bases; unmatched junction bases: 4. Germline values: CDR1 SGDLS, CDR2 YYNGEE. CDR3 length: 14 residues.

In this sample, this clone turned up once. The chain joins TRBV6-6 to TRBJ2-1, with 8 bases identical to TRBD2. Germline V gene sequence: CDR1 MNHNY, CDR2 SVGAGI (reference sequence). CDR3 length: 15 residues. V lost 6 bases, J lost 8 bases, and 12 bases stayed unmatched. CDR3 sequence: CASRQLAGGEYEQFF. In DNA, the CDR3 is TGTGCCAGCAGACAACTGGCGGGGGGCGAGTATGAGCAGTTCTTC.

This clone has only one observation. The rearrangement joins TRBV4-1 to TRBJ2-7, with TRBD1 matching 10 bases. CDR1 and CDR2 from the germline V gene are MGHRA and YSYEKL. Trimming at V came to 2 bases and at J to 4 bases, leaving 2 bases not matched to a gene. The CDR3 spans 14 residues. The DNA for the CDR3 is TGCGCCAGCAGCCAACCGGGACAGGGGTACGAGCAGTACTTC. It is translated as CASSQPGQGYEQYF.

The CDR3 protein is CAWSRDGGDRTDTQYF. The CDR3 DNA follows: TGTGCCTGGAGTCGGGACGGAGGGGATCGCACAGATACGCAGTATTTT. The chain links TRBV30 to TRBJ2-3; TRBD2 might be the D (6 bases). Trimming removed 2 bases at V and 1 base at J, with 16 bases between. This CDR3 has 16 amino acids. CDR1 and CDR2 from the germline V gene are GTSNPN and SVGIG (reference sequence).